The clone carrying this T cell receptor beta chain was observed at least ten times. The source of the sample is a study of T cells in Graves' hyperthyroidism and ophthalmopathy. The germline CDR1 and CDR2 sequences are DFQATT and SNEGSKA (reference sequence). V was trimmed by 1 base and J by 10 bases, leaving 11 bases between them. The CDR3 covers 12 residues. The source material, RNA transcripts, was used to amplify TCR beta CDR3 regions. HTBI primers were employed in a first-round RT-PCR of the TCR CDR3. TCRdb reprocessed the multiplex PCR reads via MiXCR and lists one record per CDR3 protein. The sample records 350,000 to 400,000 distinct CDR3 sequences, about 15% being singletons.

This chain joins TRBV20-1 and TRBJ2-1; D remains ambiguous. This clonotype originated in a woman in her twenties or thirties with Graves' hyperthyroidism. What was sequenced was blood. CDR3 DNA: TGCAGTGCTAGAGGTCTGGGCAACGAGCAGTTCTTC. Protein: CSARGLGNEQFF.